This paragraph covers one T cell receptor beta chain sequence. What it binds is unknown. All gene names here are mouse names. The read terminates 4 residues before the CDR3 end, so the remaining end is supplied by the germline J gene. These data are taken from a study of CD8+ T cells in alopecia areata. Whole-study context: The approximately 6-11-week-old female C3H/HeJ mice were given skin taken from approximately 6-13-month-old C3H/HeJ graft donors that had spontaneous alopecia. Regarding the study as a whole: Across lesional scalp, and particularly alopecia totalis/universalis, clonality surpassed that of normal scalp. Besides other cells, scalp samples also yield sequences of resident alphabeta T cells from normal skin. It was less clear whether patients shared TCRs than it was in mice, possibly because of HLA.

Germline V CDR1 and CDR2: NSQYPW, LRSPGD (reference sequence). The CDR3 is made up of 15 amino acids. cDNA serving as the sequencing template came from extracted, reverse transcribed RNA. Clones were read by immunoSEQ multiplex PCR, and TCRdb kept only the in-frame ones, dropping some. Listed for the sample are some 110,000 clones, none seen a single time. The rearrangement links TRBV1 to TRBJ2-5; 11 bases align to TRBD2. Input material: lesional skin. The receptor comes from a C3H/HeJ mouse with alopecia areata. MHC haplotype: H2-k. Partial CDR3 DNA: TGCACCTGCAGGACCGGGACTGGGGGATGGGAC. It specifies CTCRTGTGGWD. The full CDR3 protein reads CTCRTGTGGWDTQYF. The full variable domain, in which reference TRBV1 and TRBJ2-5 provide the parts outside the CDR3, is VTLLEQNPRWRLVPRGQAVNLRCILKNSQYPWMSWYQQDLQKQLQWLFTLRSPGDKEVKSLPGADYLATRVTDTELRLQVANMSQGRTLYCTCRTGTGGWDTQYFGPGTRLLVL.